The next 23 T cell receptor beta chains were all read from a single sample in a study of blood T cell repertoires in COVID-19. Using immunoSEQ multiplex PCR, the repertoire was profiled, and TCRdb retains in-frame clones only, with some absent. The sample records about 100,000 clones, roughly 92% being singletons. Source material: peripheral blood. These receptors were taken from a man between 60 and 75 years old with acute or convalescent COVID-19.

The gene calls are TRBV7-8 and TRBJ1-5; D not certain. Germline lookup yields CDR1 SGHVS and CDR2 FQNEAQ. Trimming shortened V by 7 bases and J by 2 bases, and 6 bases separated the two germline ends. The CDR3 sequence is 12 residues long. CDR3 nucleotides: TGTGCCAGCACCGGGGGCAATCAGCCCCAGCATTTT. Its translation is CASTGGNQPQHF.

The chain employs TRBV7-2 and TRBJ2-1; TRBD1 matches 12 bases. This CDR3 has 16 amino acids. Germline V gene sequence: CDR1 SGHTA, CDR2 FQGNSA. J gave up 5 bases and V 6 bases, and 8 bases lay outside the gene matches. CDR3: CASRPGTGGGNNEQFF. The CDR3 coding sequence is TGTGCCAGCAGACCAGGGACAGGGGGCGGAAACAATGAGCAGTTCTTC.

This chain connects TRBV6-1 to TRBJ1-2, with D perhaps TRBD1 (5 bases). V lost 1 base to trimming and J lost 2 bases, with 11 bases between them. This CDR3 spans 15 amino acids. Germline V gene data show CDR1 as MNHNS and CDR2 as SASEGT. This CDR3 is CASSEGPGRNYGYTF. The CDR3 DNA sequence: TGTGCCAGCAGTGAAGGGCCAGGGAGGAACTATGGCTACACCTTC.

The chain carries TRBV5-1 and TRBJ1-6, with 11 bases matching TRBD1. J gave up 13 bases and V 4 bases, and 13 bases lay outside the gene matches. The CDR3 totals 16 residues. Germline CDR1 SGHRS, CDR2 YFSETQ. The CDR3, as DNA: TGCGCCAGCAGCCCAGGACAGGGGGCTCGGGCGGGTCCCCTCCACTTT. Translation: CASSPGQGARAGPLHF.

This clone was counted a few times. The J gene is TRBJ1-1, the V gene TRBV11-2, with D possibly TRBD1 on 5 matching bases. With 5 bases removed from V and 5 bases from J, the gap between germline ends came to 24 bases. The germline gives CDR1 SGHAT, CDR2 FQNNGV. The CDR3 is 17 amino acids. DNA of the CDR3: TGTGCCAGCAGCAAACCCGGGGGAGCGCAACCTAGGACTGAAGCTTTCTTT. It encodes CASSKPGGAQPRTEAFF.

The chain carries TRBV15 and TRBJ2-5, with 10 bases aligning to TRBD2. Germline lookup yields CDR1 LNHNV and CDR2 YYDKDF (reference sequence). The ends lost 4 bases at V and 9 bases at J; junction bases unmatched: 11. The CDR3 has 15 residues. The CDR3 DNA reads as TGTGCCACCAGCACTGGACTAGCGGCATTTGAGGCCCAGTACTTC. It specifies CATSTGLAAFEAQYF.

The V and J genes are TRBV7-3 and TRBJ2-1, with D possibly matching TRBD2 (5 bases). This CDR3 spans 13 amino acids. V was clipped by 1 base and J by 8 bases, with 9 bases between them. Per germline, CDR1 SGHTA and CDR2 FQGTGA. The CDR3 is CASSLSASYEQFF. The DNA of the CDR3 is TGTGCCAGCAGCTTAAGCGCTAGCTATGAGCAGTTCTTC. Looking up the rest from reference TRBV7-3 and TRBJ2-1 gives the full variable domain: GAGVSQTPSNKVTEKGKYVELRCDPISGHTALYWYRQSLGQGPEFLIYFQGTGAADDSGLPNDRFFAVRPEGSVSTLKIQRTERGDSAVYLCASSLSASYEQFFGPGTRLTVL.

The table lists this clone with a few counts. The chain carries TRBV15 and TRBJ2-2; 8 bases match TRBD1. CDR3 length: 16 amino acids. The V and J ends lost 6 bases and 2 bases, in that order; junction bases with no gene match: 8. Looked up from germline, CDR1 is LNHNV and CDR2 is YYDKDF (reference sequence). The DNA of the CDR3 is TGTGCCACCAGTATTGCAGGACAGGGAAACACCGGGGAGCTGTTTTTT. This gives the protein CATSIAGQGNTGELFF.

This sequence joins TRBV10-3 and TRBJ2-5, with 7 positions matching TRBD1. The length of the CDR3 is 14 residues. From germline, CDR1 is ENHRY and CDR2 SYGVKD. The junction had 7 bases not matched to a gene; V was cut back by 0 bases and J by 9 bases. Written as DNA, the CDR3 is TGTGCCATCAGTGAGTCTGAGGGGGCTCCGGCCCAGTACTTC. It encodes CAISESEGAPAQYF.

The V gene is TRBV11-1, the J gene TRBJ1-4, with a tentative D call TRBD1 (5 bases). Germline CDR1 and CDR2: SGHAT and FQDESV (reference sequence). The CDR3 consists of 13 residues. The V end lost 5 bases, the J end lost 4 bases, and 8 bases lay between the germline ends. The CDR3 spells CASSPQVNEKLFF. Here the CDR3 DNA reads TGTGCCAGCAGCCCACAGGTTAATGAAAAACTGTTTTTT.

V gene TRBV6-5 combines with J gene TRBJ2-2; TRBD2 matches at 7 bases. The length of the CDR3 is 14 residues. J was trimmed by 7 bases and V by 6 bases; bases with no gene match: 8. CDR1 is MNHEY, CDR2 SVGAGI, per germline. CDR3 bases: TGTGCCAGCAGGAGGCTAGCGGCGGACGGGGAGCTGTTTTTT. Translation: CASRRLAADGELFF.

The chain couples TRBV5-1 to TRBJ2-1; maybe TRBD2 (6 bases). The germline gives CDR1 SGHRS, CDR2 YFSETQ. The CDR3 length is 14 residues. V was shortened by 4 bases and J by 6 bases, with 14 bases between the two germline ends. CDR3 residues: CASSPAGSPNEQFF. The CDR3 coding sequence is TGCGCCAGCAGCCCCGCGGGGTCGCCCAATGAGCAGTTCTTC.

DNA for the CDR3: TGTGCCAGCAGCCCCGGGACTAGCGGCGCCGTCTACGAGCAGTACTTC. Translated, it gives CASSPGTSGAVYEQYF. The J gene is TRBJ2-7, the V gene TRBV9, with TRBD2 matching 11 bases. V lost 4 bases, J lost 3 bases, and 9 bases stayed unmatched. CDR1 and CDR2 from the germline V gene are SGDLS and YYNGEE. The length of the CDR3 is 16 residues.

This clone appeared a single time. The chain links TRBV19 to TRBJ2-1; D is possibly TRBD1 (5 bases). This CDR3 is built from 14 residues. V dropped 1 base and J dropped 6 bases, with 10 bases sitting between them. Germline CDR1 and CDR2: LNHDA and SQIVND (reference sequence). CDR3 nucleotide sequence: TGTGCCAGTAGTATAGTAACAGGCATCAATGAGCAGTTCTTC. It encodes CASSIVTGINEQFF.

CDR3 bases: TGTGCCAGCAGTGCGAGGGTAGCGGGAGCCGGGGAGCAGTACGTC. It codes for CASSARVAGAGEQYV. The chain joins TRBV2 to TRBJ2-7, with 9 bases identical to TRBD2. CDR1 SNHLY and CDR2 FYNNEI come from the germline V gene. The CDR3 covers 15 residues. The ends lost 4 bases at V and 7 bases at J; junction bases unmatched: 11.

This chain joins TRBV12-3 or TRBV12-4 and TRBJ1-5; the D gene is possibly TRBD1 (5 bases). This CDR3 is 13 amino acids long. Between the trimmed V and J ends, which lost 3 bases and 6 bases, there was a span of 9 bases. The CDR3 DNA follows: TGTGCCAGCAGTTTTGGGGGGATTCAGCCCCAGCATTTT. This sequence encodes CASSFGGIQPQHF.

The genes are TRBV11-2 and TRBJ2-7; 10 bases align to TRBD2. Germline assignment: CDR1 SGHAT and CDR2 FQNNGV. There are 14 residues in the CDR3. V was pared by 5 bases and J by 1 base, with 2 bases of the junction left unmatched. The CDR3 nucleotides are TGTGCCAGCAGCCGGACTAGCGGATCCTACGAGCAGTACTTC. Residues: CASSRTSGSYEQYF.

J is TRBJ1-2 and V is TRBV19; no definite D call. The V and J ends lost 4 bases and 1 base respectively, with 13 bases between them. In germline, CDR1 is LNHDA, CDR2 SQIVND (reference sequence). The CDR3 covers 15 residues. CDR3 sequence (DNA): TGTGCCAGTAGTACTGACGTAGCATTTAACTATGGCTACACCTTC. Protein sequence: CASSTDVAFNYGYTF.

V usage is TRBV5-1 and J usage is TRBJ2-2; no definite D call. V lost 0 bases and J 6 bases, leaving 6 bases between the germline ends. Germline V gene sequence: CDR1 SGHRS, CDR2 YFSETQ. This CDR3 has 13 residues. Written as DNA, the CDR3 is TGCGCCAGCAGCTTGGAACGGGCCGGGGAGCTGTTTTTT. Translation gives CASSLERAGELFF.

V gene TRBV2 combines with J gene TRBJ2-6; 11 bases agree with TRBD1. V shed 6 bases, J shed 1 base, and the junction held 8 bases outside the gene matches. This CDR3 contains 18 residues. Germline V lookup: CDR1 SNHLY, CDR2 FYNNEI. The chain's CDR3 is CASRFGQGAFSGANVLTF. The CDR3 DNA sequence: TGTGCCAGCAGGTTCGGACAGGGGGCTTTTTCTGGGGCCAACGTCCTGACTTTC.

This rearrangement joins TRBV4-1 to TRBJ2-2, with D perhaps matching TRBD2 (5 bases). V lost 1 base and J lost 6, with 9 bases in between. This CDR3 region has 14 residues. Germline V gene lookup returns CDR1 MGHRA and CDR2 YSYEKL. The chain's CDR3 is CASSQVLDSGELFF. CDR3 DNA sequence: TGCGCCAGCAGCCAAGTACTAGATTCCGGGGAGCTGTTTTTT.

The genes are TRBV5-1 and TRBJ1-5; unclear D gene. Germline V gene sequence: CDR1 SGHRS, CDR2 YFSETQ. The V end was cut by 4 bases, the J end by 6 bases, with 14 bases between. The CDR3 is made up of 14 amino acids. CDR3 in DNA: TGCGCCAGCAGCCCCGACTCGGTGGGTCAGCCCCAGCATTTT. Encoded protein: CASSPDSVGQPQHF.

This chain uses TRBV19 with TRBJ2-1, with 10 bases matching TRBD2. The germline CDR1 and CDR2 sequences are LNHDA and SQIVND (reference sequence). The CDR3 totals 16 residues. V lost 6 bases, J lost 7 bases, and 12 bases stayed unmatched. CDR3 amino acids: CASRTQLAGVRNEQFF. The CDR3 bases are TGTGCCAGTAGAACCCAGCTAGCGGGAGTTCGAAATGAGCAGTTCTTC.